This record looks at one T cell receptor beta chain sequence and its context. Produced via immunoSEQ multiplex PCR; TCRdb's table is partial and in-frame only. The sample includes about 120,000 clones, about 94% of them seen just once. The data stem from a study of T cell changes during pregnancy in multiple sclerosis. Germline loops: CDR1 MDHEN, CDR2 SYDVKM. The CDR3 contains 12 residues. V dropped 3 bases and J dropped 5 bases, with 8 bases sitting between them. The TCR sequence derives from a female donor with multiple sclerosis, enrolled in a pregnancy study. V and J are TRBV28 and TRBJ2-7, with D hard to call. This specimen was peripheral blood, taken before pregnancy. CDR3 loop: CASSLVENEQYF. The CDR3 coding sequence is TGTGCCAGCAGTTTGGTAGAGAACGAGCAGTACTTC. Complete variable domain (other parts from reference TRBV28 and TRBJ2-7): DVKVTQSSRYLVKRTGEKVFLECVQDMDHENMFWYRQDPGLGLRLIYFSYDVKMKEKGDIPEGYSVSREKKERFSLILESASTNQTSMYLCASSLVENEQYFGPGTRLTVT.